This T cell receptor beta chain was found in a study of T cell repertoires in cytomegalovirus infection. Study at large: It was the public TCR beta signatures that indicated both CMV infection and matching HLA type.

TCRdb reprocessed the reads via MiXCR and lists one record per CDR3 protein. The sample yields some 400,000 distinct CDR3 sequences, approximately 33% seen once. J gave up 1 base and V 0 bases, and 5 bases lay outside the gene matches. The germline CDR1 and CDR2 sequences are DFQATT and SNEGSKA (reference sequence). The CDR3 extends over 15 amino acids. Worth noting for this clonotype: What it recognizes is unknown.

Study-wide results and caveats: In two of eight donors, the top clonotype was HLA-C-restricted CMV-specific. Identification of carriers of CMV plus the relevant HLA was performed using cumulative public TCR beta family frequency.

This chain uses TRBV20-1 with TRBJ2-7; 8 bases align to TRBD1. The sequencing sample was made of PBMCs. This TCR was sampled from a human donor in good health (CMV status not recorded). Some clones in this sample may be carry-over from other donors' samples. The CDR3, as DNA: TGCAGTGCTAGAGATCCGACAGGGGCGTCCTACGAGCAGTACTTC. Translation: CSARDPTGASYEQYF.